The entry that follows covers one TCR beta chain sequence. The repertoire was sequenced with immunoSEQ multiplex PCR; TCRdb's copy has only in-frame clones and lacks some. The data hold about 230,000 clones, with 70% to 85% observed a single time. This sample is drawn from a study of blood T cell repertoires in COVID-19. Germline assignment: CDR1 SGHKS and CDR2 YYEKEE (reference sequence). The CDR3 sequence is 15 residues long. Trimming at V came to 0 bases and at J to 5 bases, leaving 0 bases not matched to a gene. The sample comprised peripheral blood. This TCR came from a man between 40 and 49 years old who had recovered from COVID-19. This sequence joins TRBV5-5 and TRBJ1-5; 12 positions agree with TRBD1. The CDR3 nucleotides read TGTGCCAGCAGCTTGGGGGACAGGGGGCATCAGCCCCAGCATTTT. Protein sequence: CASSLGDRGHQPQHF.